This is a list of T cell receptor beta chains from one sample in a study of shared clonotypes between healthy human individuals. Clones were read by immunoSEQ multiplex PCR, and TCRdb kept only the in-frame ones, dropping some. Of hundreds of thousands of clones listed, roughly 95% were seen once; the top ten hold over 0.1%. The sample was naive CD8+ T cells sorted from blood. The receptor source for this set is a woman in her twenties or thirties in good health. The CDR3 runs from the conserved cysteine through the conserved F or W. Fields, in order: J gene, V gene, clone size, CDR3 protein. Size is stated for part of the rows, as once, few or many counts, or as a class when the clone is expanded.

>TRBJ2-7|TRBV5-4|NA
CASSQENPKSEGTEQYF
>TRBJ2-7|TRBV7-2|NA
CASSHNSYEQYF
>TRBJ1-1|TRBV29-1|NA
CSTGTGMNTEAFF
>TRBJ2-7|TRBV7-2|once
CASSLVELAGGSSYEQYF
>TRBJ1-1|TRBV11-2|NA
CASSLAFSVNTEAFF
>TRBJ2-2|TRBV30|NA
CAWSVRGRGTGELFF
>TRBJ2-7|TRBV2|NA
CASSEATRSEQYF
>TRBJ1-3|TRBV7-8|once
CASSLADRASGNTIYF
>TRBJ2-1|TRBV28|NA
CASSLFLNEQFF
>TRBJ1-5|TRBV15|once
CATSRGGLDTSNQPQHF
>TRBJ2-1|TRBV9|once
CASSVATGTSEIKDEQFF
>TRBJ1-1|TRBV29-1|few
CSPSKWNTEAFF
>TRBJ2-3|TRBV28|NA
CASSLSCRPLCTDTQYF
>TRBJ1-5|TRBV6-6|NA
CASSYPDRGQPQHF
>TRBJ1-1|TRBV6-6|NA
CASSYSQGGNTEAFF
>TRBJ1-2|TRBV5-5|NA
CASSFDRANYGYTF
>TRBJ2-5|TRBV28|NA
CASSALKEQYF
>TRBJ2-1|TRBV9|NA
CASSRTSGTNEQFF
>TRBJ1-1|TRBV28|NA
CASLGPGGLNTEAFF
>TRBJ2-7|TRBV4-2|NA
CASSPAGGSYEQYF
>TRBJ2-7|TRBV13|NA
CASSLSRQGSSYEQYF
>TRBJ1-1|TRBV19|few
CASSIAGGIPEAFF
>NA|TRBV28|NA
CASSYGDTYSYEQYF
>TRBJ2-7|TRBV28|NA
CASSFGTGPYEQYF
>TRBJ2-7|TRBV14|NA
CASSQGSSYEQYF
>TRBJ1-3|TRBV6-1|NA
CASSERWGAGNTIYF
>TRBJ2-3|TRBV28|NA
CASSSERESSTDTQYF
>TRBJ2-5|TRBV29-1|NA
CSVEDQGGREETQYF
>TRBJ2-7|TRBV6-5|few
CAIGTSADYEQYF
>TRBJ2-2|TRBV25-1|NA
CASSERPNTGELFF
>TRBJ2-5|TRBV4-1|once
CASSQEPGGPGETQYF
>TRBJ2-1|TRBV6-5|NA
CASRTGTGIDEQFF
>TRBJ1-1|TRBV7-9|NA
CASVEDRTNTEAFF
>TRBJ2-7|TRBV11-2|NA
CASSSHWTSGAYEQYF
>TRBJ1-5|TRBV27|NA
CASSSGGNQPQHF
>TRBJ2-7|TRBV27|NA
CASVYLGGGLNEQYF
>TRBJ2-7|TRBV28|NA
CASSFGTSGKEQYF
>TRBJ2-3|TRBV21-1|NA
CASSKSRLGHHTDTQYF
>TRBJ2-7|TRBV12-2|NA
CASRIWDSWLEQYF
>TRBJ1-2|TRBV6-1|NA
CASIPGVHYGYTF
>TRBJ2-1|TRBV7-8|NA
CASSLGLAGGGMNEQFF
>TRBJ2-1|TRBV21-1|NA
CASSKRHRQFF